This T cell receptor (beta chain) was recorded in a study of T cells in Graves' hyperthyroidism and ophthalmopathy. There were TCR beta CDR3 regions amplified from RNA transcripts. The HTBI primer set drove a first-round RT-PCR of the TCR CDR3. TCRdb fed the multiplex PCR reads into MiXCR, producing one record per CDR3 protein. This table holds a few hundred thousand distinct CDR3 sequences, about 19% found once. Findings of the study overall: In simple terms, a model built on 13 V-J features told ophthalmopathy apart from stable hyperthyroidism. Within blood appeared most thyroid clonotypes that had expanded above 0.001.

For the diagnoses, clinical symptoms, serum thyroxine and TRAb, thyroid ultrasound and orbital computed tomography were used. For this clonotype: What it recognizes is unknown.

Trimming shortened V by 3 bases and J by 5 bases, and 15 bases separated the two germline ends. CDR3 length: 15 amino acids. Looked up from germline, CDR1 is SGHAT and CDR2 is FQNNGV. Sequencing was carried out using blood. This sequence joins TRBV11-2 and TRBJ2-3; maybe TRBD1 (6 bases). This clonotype was obtained from a man aged 45-65 years with Graves' ophthalmopathy. CDR3 protein: CASSFGGAVKDTQYF. The CDR3 DNA reads TGTGCCAGCAGCTTTGGGGGCGCGGTAAAAGATACGCAGTATTTT.